This record covers a single TCR beta chain. Its antigen specificity is not known. No base-level quality is on record; no much larger clone is a single base apart. What this sample's time point label stands for: pretreatment tumor sample. The cohort comprised roughly 30 patients with locally advanced or metastatic urothelial carcinoma treated at Memorial Sloan Kettering on a trial protocol. Every piece of tumor tissue used for sequencing was obtained before atezolizumab dosing. The Qiagen DNeasy Blood extraction kit was used to purify genomic DNA from total PBMCs and tumor samples. The entry originates in a study of PD-L1 blockade in urothelial cancer (TCRdb year 2017). Concerning the study at large: All patients started therapy in about 2014 and received atezolizumab 1,200 mg intravenously every 3 weeks. In the same patients, whole exome sequencing and RNA sequencing of pretreatment tumors were performed in addition to TCR sequencing. Five patients were left out of tumor TCR analyses because tumors from two patients failed quality control and three patients had no tumor available. About 85% of the roughly 29 patients were males with bladder-origin urothelial cancer, and 18 of 29 reported a prior smoking history. Pretreatment tumor samples, along with matched peripheral blood serially collected before and after atezolizumab treatment, were subjected to TCR sequencing. Durable clinical benefit was achieved by nine patients but not by the remaining 20. The study was an exploratory multi-omic analysis of somatic, immune and clinical correlates of response to PD-L1 blockade with atezolizumab in urothelial cancer. A median of roughly 1,400 T cells and 1,086 unique TCRs was obtained from tumor samples, and a median clonality of around 0.096 and a median T cell proportion of approximately 0.097 were observed. Under 30 patients had pretreatment blood TCR-seq, about 25 had at least one posttreatment blood collection, and about 25 had tumor TCR-seq. An ECOG performance status of 0 or 1 was recorded for the patients, and 0 to 3 prior chemotherapy regimens had been received by the patients. Durable clinical benefit meant progression-free survival longer than 6 months, and TCR features were also tested against progression-free and overall survival.

Results the study describes overall, beyond this receptor: The tumor samples were FFPE, were not collected immediately before treatment, and were limited to one sample per patient, so heterogeneity may have been missed. The proportion of tumor-infiltrating T lymphocytes was higher in patients with durable benefit (n ≈ 25, Mann-Whitney p = 0.047). At 3 weeks after the start of treatment, tumor-associated TCR clones in peripheral blood had expanded more in patients with durable benefit (n ≈ 22, p = 0.022). Because of the small sample size (n ≈ 30) and the many exploratory analyses performed, the results are intended to be regarded as hypothesis-generating.

CDR1 and CDR2, looked up from the germline V gene, are KGHSH and LQKENI. The V and J ends are trimmed by 4 bases and 1 base, leaving 10 bases between them. Counted from cysteine to phenylalanine, this CDR3 has 14 amino acids. Just the 42-base CDR3 DNA is kept, in frame starting at base 1. Synthetic TCR analog templates were spiked into each PCR so that absolute template abundance could be estimated from read counts. For FFPE tumors, housekeeping genes were amplified and quantified to estimate usable DNA and compute T cell fraction. TCRbeta CDR3 regions were amplified from genomic DNA with bias-controlled V and J gene primers using the immunoSEQ assay. Sequencing of rearranged TCRbeta segments was done at approximately 20X coverage. The published analysis was carried out like this. Sequencing errors were corrected by clustering and CDR3s were annotated against IMGT to assign V, D and J genes. Only productive TCRbeta rearrangements were used in downstream analyses, excluding out-of-frame or stop-codon sequences. To compute clonality, Shannon entropy was normalized by the log of the number of unique productive sequences and then subtracted from one. Fisher's exact test with Benjamini-Hochberg correction, at a threshold of adjusted p below 0.01, was used to find clones that differed between time points or between blood and tumor. TCRdb re-hosts the immuneACCESS table, in-frame sequences only. Its copies lack some clones; in the studies checked, an unresolved V gene accounts for under half of them, and the cause for the rest is not known. For V, J and clone size, that table is used; D and trimming come from the DNA. The sample table contains 460 or so clones; only one count was recorded for around 22% of them. Around a sixth of the sample is held by the ten biggest clonotypes.

The chain is encoded by TRBV18 joined to TRBJ1-1, and the D gene may be TRBD1, 6 bases matching. The input for sequencing was tumor tissue, taken before atezolizumab (anti-PD-L1) treatment. The clonotype was recovered from a man aged 60 to 69 with urothelial cancer. This receptor has the CDR3 CASSRLDRNTEAFF. The DNA sequence is as follows: TGTGCCAGCTCACGTTTGGACAGGAACACTGAAGCTTTCTTT.